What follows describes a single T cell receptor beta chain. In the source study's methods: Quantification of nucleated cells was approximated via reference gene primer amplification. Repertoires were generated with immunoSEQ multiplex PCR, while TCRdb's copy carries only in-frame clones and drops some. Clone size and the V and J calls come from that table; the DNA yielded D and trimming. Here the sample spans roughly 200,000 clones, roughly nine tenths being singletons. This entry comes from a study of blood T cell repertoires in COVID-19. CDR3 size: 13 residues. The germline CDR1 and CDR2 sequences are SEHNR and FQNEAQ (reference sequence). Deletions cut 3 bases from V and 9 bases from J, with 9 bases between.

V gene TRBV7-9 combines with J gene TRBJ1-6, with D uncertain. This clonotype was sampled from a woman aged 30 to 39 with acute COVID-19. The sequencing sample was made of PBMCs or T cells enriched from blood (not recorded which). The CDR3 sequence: CASSFMVGSPLHF. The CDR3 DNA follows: TGTGCCAGCAGCTTTATGGTCGGTTCACCCCTCCACTTT.